Described below is a single T cell receptor beta chain sequence and its context. The antigen is not known. Method: immunoSEQ multiplex PCR; TCRdb's copy keeps in-frame clones and lacks some. The table has some 31,000 clones, 70% to 90% seen once. V lost 1 base to trimming and J lost 5 bases; unmatched junction nucleotides: 5. The germline CDR1 and CDR2 sequences are SGHRS and YFSETQ. The CDR3 extends over 15 amino acids. The sample originates from a study of graft-versus-host responses after intestinal transplantation. Study as a whole: Multivisceral, liver-intestinal, or isolated intestinal grafts were transplanted into recipients. Study results and caveats: Researchers found GvH clones in recipient marrow, and some showed up first in ileum or blood. Graft-donor T cell macrochimerism coincided with high graft-versus-host to host-versus-graft clonal ratios in allografts. Circulating GvH clones peaking coincided with falling HvG clones soon after transplant.

The sequence was collected from a human patient who received an intestinal transplant, so some T cells may come from the graft donor. Sequencing was performed on PBMCs, taken around 460 days after intestinal transplantation. This sequence joins TRBV5-1 and TRBJ2-1, with 8 bases lining up with TRBD2. Written as DNA, the CDR3 is TGCGCCAGCAGCTTGAAGACTAGCGACCACAATGAGCAGTTCTTC. Its translation is CASSLKTSDHNEQFF.